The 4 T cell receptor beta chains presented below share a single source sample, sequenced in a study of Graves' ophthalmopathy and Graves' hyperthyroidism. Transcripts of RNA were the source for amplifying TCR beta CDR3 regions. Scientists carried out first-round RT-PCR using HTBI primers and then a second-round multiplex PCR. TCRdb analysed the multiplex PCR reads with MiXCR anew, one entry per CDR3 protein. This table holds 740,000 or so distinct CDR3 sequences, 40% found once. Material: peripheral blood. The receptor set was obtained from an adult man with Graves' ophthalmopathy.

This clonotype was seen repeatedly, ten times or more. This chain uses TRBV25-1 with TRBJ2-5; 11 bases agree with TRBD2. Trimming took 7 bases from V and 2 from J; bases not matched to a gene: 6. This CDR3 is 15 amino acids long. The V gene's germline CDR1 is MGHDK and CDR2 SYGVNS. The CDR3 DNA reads TGTGCCAGCACCGGGACTAGCGGAGTACAAGAGACCCAGTACTTC. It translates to CASTGTSGVQETQYF.

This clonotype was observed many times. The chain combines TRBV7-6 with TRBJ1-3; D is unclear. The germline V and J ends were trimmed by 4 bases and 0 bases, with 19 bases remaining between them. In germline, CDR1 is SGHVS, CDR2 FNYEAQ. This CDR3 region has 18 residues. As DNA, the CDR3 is TGTGCCAGCAGCTCTACCTGGGTCAATCCCACCTCTGGAAACACCATATATTTT. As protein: CASSSTWVNPTSGNTIYF.

The CDR3, as DNA: TGTGCCAGCAGAACAGGGGGAGGACAGGAAGCTTTCTTT. Amino acid sequence: CASRTGGGQEAFF. V and J are TRBV6-5 and TRBJ1-1; TRBD1 matches at 8 bases. The CDR3 runs 13 residues. The junction had 8 bases not matched to a gene; V was cut back by 6 bases and J by 8 bases. Germline assignment: CDR1 MNHEY and CDR2 SVGAGI.

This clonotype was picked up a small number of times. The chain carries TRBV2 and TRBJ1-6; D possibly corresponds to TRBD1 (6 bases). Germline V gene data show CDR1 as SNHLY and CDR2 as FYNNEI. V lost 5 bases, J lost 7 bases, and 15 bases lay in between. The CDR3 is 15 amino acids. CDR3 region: CASSFGARGNSPLHF. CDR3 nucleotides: TGTGCCAGCAGTTTCGGAGCCAGGGGAAATTCACCCCTCCACTTT.